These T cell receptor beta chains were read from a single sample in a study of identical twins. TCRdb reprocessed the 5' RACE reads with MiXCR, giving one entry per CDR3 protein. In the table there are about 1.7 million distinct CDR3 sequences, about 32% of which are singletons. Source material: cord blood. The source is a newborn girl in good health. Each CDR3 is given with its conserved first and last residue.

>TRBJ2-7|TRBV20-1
CSADRTSGRYEQYF
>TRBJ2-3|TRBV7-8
CASSSEIRTDTQYF
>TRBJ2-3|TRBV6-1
CASSEGAGGASDTQYF
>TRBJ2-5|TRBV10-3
CAISAGTLYQETQYF
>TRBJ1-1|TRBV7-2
CASTRGRQNTEAFF
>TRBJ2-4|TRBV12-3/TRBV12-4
CASSRTGVNIQYF
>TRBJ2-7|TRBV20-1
CSARSSGRVEQYF
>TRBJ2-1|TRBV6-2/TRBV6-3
CASRPGLQYNEQFF
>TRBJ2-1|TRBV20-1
CSARVQGFSYNEQFF
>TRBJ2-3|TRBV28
CASSPPQENRRGPWDTQYF
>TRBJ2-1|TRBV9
CAGSVGLPMGQGGHTHNEQFF
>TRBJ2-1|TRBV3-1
CASSPRADDEQFF
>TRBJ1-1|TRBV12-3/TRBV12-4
CASTILSGTRINTEAFF
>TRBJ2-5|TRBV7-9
CASSPSGIEATQYF